One sample yielded the 32 T cell receptor beta chains listed below, sequenced in a study of blood T cell repertoires in COVID-19. The assay was immunoSEQ multiplex PCR, and TCRdb's table has in-frame clones only and misses some. The sample lists 45,000 to 70,000 clones; around four fifths were seen once. The sequencing sample was made of peripheral blood. The receptor set was obtained from a woman older than 75 with acute or convalescent COVID-19.

CDR3 region: CASRAREREKLFF. CDR3 bases: TGTGCCAGCAGGGCGAGGGAGCGTGAAAAACTGTTTTTT. This chain joins TRBV25-1 and TRBJ1-4, with D hard to call. Germline V gene lookup returns CDR1 MGHDK and CDR2 SYGVNS. This CDR3 has 13 amino acids. The V end was cut by 6 bases, the J end by 7 bases, with 12 bases between.

This clone was observed a few times. The chain couples TRBV11-1 to TRBJ1-1; 11 bases match TRBD1. V lost 5 bases, J lost 4 bases, and 9 bases stayed unmatched. The CDR3 has 16 amino acids. Germline CDR1 and CDR2: SGHAT and FQDESV (reference sequence). As DNA, the CDR3 is TGTGCCAGCAGCCAAAAGGACAGGGGGCGAGGCACTGAAGCTTTCTTT. This codes for CASSQKDRGRGTEAFF. The complete variable domain, with remaining parts taken from reference TRBV11-1 and TRBJ1-1, reads EAEVAQSPRYKITEKSQAVAFWCDPISGHATLYWYRQILGQGPELLVQFQDESVVDDSQLPKDRFSAERLKGVDSTLKIQPAELGDSAMYLCASSQKDRGRGTEAFFGQGTRLTVV.

The genes are TRBV7-9 and TRBJ1-3, with 7 positions matching TRBD1. CDR1 SEHNR and CDR2 FQNEAQ come from the germline V gene (reference sequence). V gave up 5 bases and J gave up 5 bases; unmatched junction bases: 9. The CDR3 covers 15 residues. The CDR3 region is CASSPGTDGRNTIYF. The CDR3 nucleotides are TGTGCCAGCAGCCCCGGGACAGACGGTAGAAACACCATATATTTT.

CDR3 amino acids: CASSGQAGSTEAFF. The CDR3 nucleotides are TGTGCCAGCAGTGGGCAAGCGGGGTCGACTGAAGCTTTCTTT. This chain links TRBV2 with TRBJ1-1, with D unclear. Germline CDR1 and CDR2: SNHLY and FYNNEI. There are 14 residues in the CDR3. Trimming left V 4 bases short and J 5 bases short, with 14 bases between. Full variable domain (remainder filled in from reference TRBV2 and TRBJ1-1): EPEVTQTPSHQVTQMGQEVILRCVPISNHLYFYWYRQILGQKVEFLVSFYNNEISEKSEIFDDQFSVERPDGSNFTLKIRSTKLEDSAMYFCASSGQAGSTEAFFGQGTRLTVV.

This chain connects TRBV18 to TRBJ2-5; a weak D match, TRBD1 (5 bases). CDR1 is KGHSH and CDR2 is LQKENI in the germline V gene. The CDR3 has 14 residues. The germline V and J ends were trimmed by 3 bases and 0 bases, with 8 bases remaining between them. This chain's CDR3 is CASSPQGNQETQYF. The CDR3 DNA sequence: TGTGCCAGCTCACCTCAGGGAAACCAAGAGACCCAGTACTTC.

The chain employs TRBV21-1 and TRBJ1-1. TRBV21-1 is designated a pseudogene. The CDR3 is 14 residues long. In DNA form, the CDR3 reads TGTGCCAGCACCCCGGCGGGGGGCATCACTGAAGCTTTCTTT. Translating gives CASTPAGGITEAFF.

V usage is TRBV14 and J usage is TRBJ2-5; D is uncertain. V lost 1 base, J lost 7 bases, and 10 bases lay in between. Germline values: CDR1 SGHDN, CDR2 FVKESK. The CDR3 totals 13 residues. The CDR3 loop is CASSQGQHTTQYF. The CDR3 region has the DNA TGTGCCAGCAGCCAAGGCCAACATACGACCCAGTACTTC.

V gene TRBV18 combines with J gene TRBJ1-3, with unresolved D. Germline CDR1 KGHSH, CDR2 LQKENI. Trimming pared 6 bases from V and 0 bases from J, leaving 12 bases between. This CDR3 comprises 15 residues. CDR3: CASSPDSNSGNTIYF. CDR3 sequence (DNA): TGTGCCAGCTCTCCCGACTCTAACTCTGGAAACACCATATATTTT.

V gene TRBV2 combines with J gene TRBJ2-3; possible D gene TRBD2, 6 bases. There are 15 residues in the CDR3. V lost 7 bases, J lost 0 bases, and 14 bases lay in between. Germline-derived CDR1 and CDR2 are SNHLY and FYNNEI. The CDR3 region is CASIVPGESTDTQYF. The CDR3 nucleotides are TGTGCCAGCATCGTACCGGGGGAAAGCACAGATACGCAGTATTTT.

The chain carries TRBV6-1 and TRBJ1-5; TRBD1 aligns across 7 bases. Germline assignment: CDR1 MNHNS and CDR2 SASEGT. This CDR3 has 16 residues. Unmatched junction bases numbered 17, after V lost 6 bases and J lost 9 bases. The CDR3 DNA follows: TGTGCCAGCAGCGAACACCCGACAGGGAACATACGGCCCCAGCATTTT. This encodes CASSEHPTGNIRPQHF.

The chain has TRBV28 and TRBJ1-2; D unclear. CDR3 size: 13 residues. The germline V gene has CDR1 MDHEN and CDR2 SYDVKM. With 6 bases removed from V and 1 base from J, the gap between germline ends came to 9 bases. CDR3 sequence: CASSPMINYGYTF. Written as DNA, the CDR3 is TGTGCCAGCAGCCCTATGATTAACTATGGCTACACCTTC.

The chain combines TRBV27 with TRBJ2-7, with a possible D match to TRBD2 (6 bases). Germline V lookup: CDR1 MNHEY, CDR2 SMNVEV (reference sequence). The CDR3 loop spans 15 amino acids. Trimming cost V 5 bases and J 4 bases, with 18 bases left between them. In nucleotides, the CDR3 is TGTGCCAGCAGTCCCTGGCGGAGGGAAACGTACGAGCAGTACTTC. It is translated as CASSPWRRETYEQYF.

The V gene is TRBV19, the J gene TRBJ1-1; TRBD1 matches 11 bases. The CDR3 totals 15 residues. Germline CDR1 is LNHDA and CDR2 is SQIVND (reference sequence). V lost 7 bases and J lost 4; bases outside the gene matches: 8. CDR3 loop: CASTAPGQGVTEAFF. The CDR3 DNA reads as TGTGCCAGTACGGCCCCGGGACAGGGGGTCACTGAAGCTTTCTTT.

V gene TRBV6-6 combines with J gene TRBJ1-1; D possibly corresponds to TRBD1 (6 bases). V was clipped by 7 bases and J by 3 bases, with 15 bases between them. Per germline, CDR1 MNHNY and CDR2 SVGAGI (reference sequence). The CDR3 consists of 14 residues. The CDR3 region is CASTQDSTDTEAFF. The CDR3 nucleotides are TGTGCCAGCACCCAGGACAGTACGGACACTGAAGCTTTCTTT.

The V call is TRBV29-1, the J call TRBJ2-3, with D tentatively TRBD1 (5 bases). Trimming left V 2 bases short and J 5 bases short, with 14 bases between. This CDR3 is 14 amino acids long. The V gene's germline CDR1 is SQVTM and CDR2 ANQGSEA. The CDR3 region is CSVELWAGQDTQYF. CDR3 DNA: TGCAGCGTTGAACTATGGGCAGGGCAAGATACGCAGTATTTT.

The chain combines TRBV3-1 (or the pseudogene TRBV3-2) with TRBJ2-3, with 12 bases that match TRBD2. The CDR3 length is 16 residues. Trimming cost V 0 bases and J 8 bases; bases outside gene matches: 6. Germline V CDR1 and CDR2: LGHDT, YNNKEL (reference sequence). The CDR3 sequence is CASSQDWASGGGTQYF. The CDR3 bases are TGTGCCAGCAGCCAAGATTGGGCTAGCGGGGGGGGTACGCAGTATTTT.

This clone occurred a few times. The gene calls are TRBV3-1 (or the pseudogene TRBV3-2) and TRBJ1-2, with TRBD1 identical over 7 bases. The length of the CDR3 is 20 residues. V lost 4 bases, J lost 2 bases, and 22 bases stayed unmatched. The germline CDR1 and CDR2 sequences are LGHDT and YNNKEL (reference sequence). The CDR3 reads CASSPTFVETGVTRNYGYTF. The CDR3 bases are TGTGCCAGCAGCCCGACGTTCGTGGAAACAGGGGTCACCAGAAACTATGGCTACACCTTC.

The V and J genes are TRBV6-9 and TRBJ2-3; 14 nucleotides align to TRBD2. Trimming cost V 4 bases and J 4 bases; bases outside gene matches: 10. CDR3 length: 18 residues. In germline, CDR1 is MNHGY, CDR2 SVAAGI. The CDR3 sequence is CASSWKPGLAGEADTQYF. In DNA form, the CDR3 reads TGTGCCAGCAGTTGGAAACCGGGACTAGCGGGGGAGGCAGATACGCAGTATTTT.

This clone was seen a handful of times. The CDR3 DNA reads as TGTGCTAGTGCCCTCAGGGTGAACACTGAAGCTTTCTTT. Residues: CASALRVNTEAFF. The chain recombines TRBV12-5 with TRBJ1-1, with a tentative D call TRBD1 (5 bases). Germline CDR1 LGHNT, CDR2 FRNRAP. This CDR3 has 13 residues. The V end lost 7 bases, the J end lost 0 bases, and 9 bases lay between the germline ends.

The chain is built from TRBV4-1 and TRBJ1-5; no clear D gene. Trimming removed 4 bases at V and 5 bases at J, with 12 bases between. This CDR3 contains 14 residues. Looked up from germline, CDR1 is MGHRA and CDR2 is YSYEKL. The CDR3 here is CASSRIPGDQPQHF. The CDR3 DNA is TGCGCCAGCAGCCGGATCCCGGGAGATCAGCCCCAGCATTTT.

The chain's CDR3 is CASSEESGAEQFF. The CDR3 coding sequence is TGCGCCAGCAGCGAGGAATCAGGGGCTGAGCAGTTCTTC. This chain uses TRBV5-1 with TRBJ2-1, with D perhaps matching TRBD1 (6 bases). The V and J ends lost 4 bases and 9 bases respectively, with 14 bases between them. Germline V gene lookup returns CDR1 SGHRS and CDR2 YFSETQ. The CDR3 is 13 amino acids.

V and J are TRBV18 and TRBJ2-7, with no clear D. The germline V gene encodes CDR1 KGHSH and CDR2 LQKENI. Trimming stripped 4 bases from V and 2 bases from J, with 6 bases between. This CDR3 spans 12 amino acids. The CDR3 loop reads CASSRQAYEQYF. The DNA of the CDR3 is TGTGCCAGCTCACGCCAGGCCTACGAGCAGTACTTC.

This sequence joins TRBV9 and TRBJ1-1, with TRBD1 matching 8 bases. The CDR3 spans 14 residues. V dropped 10 bases and J dropped 0; count of bases not matched to a gene: 8. Germline CDR1 is SGDLS and CDR2 is YYNGEE. The CDR3 sequence: CASGTGEMNTEAFF. DNA of the CDR3: TGTGCCTCCGGGACAGGCGAGATGAACACTGAAGCTTTCTTT. Complete variable domain (other parts from reference TRBV9 and TRBJ1-1): DSGVTQTPKHLITATGQRVTLRCSPRSGDLSVYWYQQSLDQGLQFLIQYYNGEERAKGNILERFSAQQFPDLHSELNLSSLELGDSALYFCASGTGEMNTEAFFGQGTRLTVV.

V is TRBV5-4 and J is TRBJ2-7; D is perhaps TRBD2 (5 bases). This CDR3 spans 12 amino acids. Germline lookup yields CDR1 SGHNT and CDR2 YYREEE (reference sequence). V was shortened by 1 base and J by 6 bases, with 8 bases between the two germline ends. The CDR3 loop is CASSLNRGEQYF. CDR3 in DNA: TGTGCCAGCAGCTTGAACCGGGGCGAGCAGTACTTC.

The V and J genes are TRBV14 and TRBJ2-1, with 8 bases aligning to TRBD2. The CDR3 contains 16 residues. J was trimmed by 9 bases and V by 1 base; bases with no gene match: 11. CDR1 is SGHDN, CDR2 FVKESK, per germline. The DNA for the CDR3 is TGTGCCAGCAGCCAAGTTTACGGGGGGGCCTTAAGTGAGCAGTTCTTC. Its translation is CASSQVYGGALSEQFF.

This chain joins TRBV5-4 and TRBJ2-1; unclear D gene. This CDR3 is built from 12 residues. The ends were cut back, 1 base at V and 6 bases at J, with 5 bases in the middle. Germline CDR1 is SGHNT and CDR2 is YYREEE (reference sequence). The CDR3 bases are TGTGCCAGCAGCTTGAGTAGCAATGAGCAGTTCTTC. It translates to CASSLSSNEQFF.

This clone was counted only a few times. V and J are TRBV6-5 and TRBJ1-6; no clear D. Germline CDR1 is MNHEY and CDR2 is SVGAGI. The CDR3 runs 15 residues. V lost 7 bases and J lost 7, with 17 bases in between. The chain's CDR3 is CASNPRSGPNSPLHF. In nucleotides, the CDR3 is TGTGCCAGCAACCCCCGCAGCGGACCCAATTCACCCCTCCACTTT.

V usage is TRBV5-1 and J usage is TRBJ1-1; a possible D gene is TRBD1 (6 bases). With 0 bases removed from V and 7 bases from J, the gap between germline ends came to 16 bases. Germline lookup yields CDR1 SGHRS and CDR2 YFSETQ. This CDR3 is built from 15 residues. In DNA form, the CDR3 reads TGCGCCAGCAGCTTGGCCCCTCGGGACACAAATGAAGCTTTCTTT. Translating it yields CASSLAPRDTNEAFF.

This chain uses TRBV9 with TRBJ1-4, with TRBD1 as a possible D gene (5 bases). CDR3 length: 15 amino acids. The germline gives CDR1 SGDLS, CDR2 YYNGEE. Between the trimmed V and J ends, which lost 4 bases and 0 bases, there was a span of 10 bases. In DNA, the CDR3 is TGTGCCAGCAGCCCTCGGGGGACAACTAATGAAAAACTGTTTTTT. Translation: CASSPRGTTNEKLFF. Filled out from reference TRBV9 and TRBJ1-4, the complete variable domain reads DSGVTQTPKHLITATGQRVTLRCSPRSGDLSVYWYQQSLDQGLQFLIQYYNGEERAKGNILERFSAQQFPDLHSELNLSSLELGDSALYFCASSPRGTTNEKLFFGSGTQLSVL.

This clone has just one count. The rearrangement uses TRBV5-1 and TRBJ2-4, with 7 bases lining up with TRBD1. Trimming cost V 1 base and J 8 bases; bases outside gene matches: 6. The V gene's germline CDR1 is SGHRS and CDR2 YFSETQ. The CDR3 runs to 14 residues. The CDR3 region is CASSLLGQEDIQYF. CDR3 bases: TGCGCCAGCAGCTTGTTAGGACAGGAGGACATTCAGTACTTC.

This clone is a singleton in its sample. The rearrangement links TRBV14 to TRBJ2-7; a possible D gene is TRBD2 (6 bases). The CDR3 runs to 12 residues. V lost 4 bases, J lost 3 bases, and 7 bases lay in between. Germline V gene sequence: CDR1 SGHDN, CDR2 FVKESK. CDR3 in amino acids: CASSRTIYEQYF. In nucleotides, the CDR3 is TGTGCCAGCAGCCGGACTATCTACGAGCAGTACTTC.

V gene TRBV2 combines with J gene TRBJ1-1; D not certain. The germline V and J ends were trimmed by 8 bases and 1 base, with 11 bases remaining between them. This CDR3 has 13 residues. Germline V lookup: CDR1 SNHLY, CDR2 FYNNEI. The CDR3 region is CASLAEGNTEAFF. The CDR3 nucleotides read TGTGCCAGCCTAGCGGAGGGGAACACTGAAGCTTTCTTT. Based on the CDR3 plus reference TRBV2 and TRBJ1-1, the full variable domain is EPEVTQTPSHQVTQMGQEVILRCVPISNHLYFYWYRQILGQKVEFLVSFYNNEISEKSEIFDDQFSVERPDGSNFTLKIRSTKLEDSAMYFCASLAEGNTEAFFGQGTRLTVV.